This T cell receptor beta chain was captured by sequencing in a study of blood T cell repertoires in COVID-19. Study summary: The samples span acute and convalescent COVID-19 from the United States, Italy and Spain. The cDNA or gDNA used as material had been derived from T cells, B-cell-depleted T cells, or PBMCs.

Germline CDR1 and CDR2: SGHTA and FQGNSA. This CDR3 has 16 residues. V was cut by 1 base and J by 0 bases, with 13 bases left in between. Per the authors' pipeline: Estimation of nucleated cell counts relied on the amplification of reference gene primers. The assay was immunoSEQ multiplex PCR, and TCRdb's table has in-frame clones only and misses some. Clonal size and the V and J genes are those of that table, whereas D and trimming came from the DNA. The data show 200,000 to 300,000 clones, approximately 83% seen once. This sequence was found in an elderly man with acute or convalescent COVID-19. The sequenced sample consisted of peripheral blood. This chain joins TRBV7-2 and TRBJ2-7; D perhaps matches TRBD2 (6 bases). DNA for the CDR3: TGTGCCAGCAGCTTAGTTTCCCTAGCGTCCTCCTACGAGCAGTACTTC. It encodes CASSLVSLASSYEQYF.